These 2 T cell receptor beta chains were all obtained from the same sample, sequenced in a study of CD4 T cells in lung cancer. Only in-frame clones appear in the TCRdb table, and some are missing; sequencing was by immunoSEQ multiplex PCR. Altogether around 300 clones are present, over 90% being singletons, with the ten largest covering around 86%. PBMCs were cultured roughly 14 days with mutant 27-mer peptides, then restimulated with peptide-pulsed autologous B cells. The sorted cells were live T cells secreting IFNgamma after restimulation with peptide-pulsed B cells. At 3 or 10 cells per well, sorted cells grew for roughly 14 to 20 days. No cognate antigen is known for these TCRs. The material sequenced was a CD4+ T cell line or clone grown in culture. Receptor source: a woman aged 60-75 years with non-small cell lung cancer. Some clones in this sample may be carry-over from other donors' samples.

The chain has TRBV6-1 and TRBJ1-5; no definite D call. The CDR3 spans 11 residues. Germline V gives CDR1 MNHNS, CDR2 SASEGT. V lost 2 bases to trimming and J lost 6 bases, with 2 bases between them. Written as DNA, the CDR3 is TGTGCCAGCAGTGAAAGTCAGCCCCAGCATTTT. This sequence encodes CASSESQPQHF.

The gene calls are TRBV28 and TRBJ1-1, with D maybe TRBD1 (6 bases). CDR3 size: 17 residues. Looked up from germline, CDR1 is MDHEN and CDR2 is SYDVKM. V was clipped by 3 bases and J by 3 bases, with 20 bases between them. This CDR3 is CASSLDLTEGGHTEAFF. CDR3 in DNA: TGTGCCAGCAGTTTGGACTTGACGGAGGGGGGGCACACTGAAGCTTTCTTT.